The source of this T cell receptor beta chain is a study of preoperative IRX-2 immunotherapy in early breast cancer. Using immunoSEQ multiplex PCR, the repertoire was profiled, and TCRdb retains in-frame clones only, with some absent. The repertoire holds 2,500 or so clones, roughly 82% seen once, with 7.5% to 9% in the top ten. Treatment denoted: preoperative locoregional IRX-2 cytokine immunotherapy. This CDR3 spans 15 amino acids. Per germline, CDR1 SGHNT and CDR2 YENEEA. Trimming shortened V by 4 bases and J by 4 bases, and 16 bases separated the two germline ends. Material: tumor tissue, obtained after IRX-2 immunotherapy. V and J are TRBV11-3 and TRBJ1-1; D possibly corresponds to TRBD1 (5 bases). The clonotype was recovered from a human donor with breast cancer. The CDR3 coding sequence is TGTGCCAGCAGCTGGGCCAGGGAATCAGGCACTGAAGCTTTCTTT. Its translation is CASSWARESGTEAFF.